The 23 T cell receptor beta chains below come from one sample, sequenced in a study of blood T cell repertoires in COVID-19. The repertoire was sequenced with immunoSEQ multiplex PCR; TCRdb's copy has only in-frame clones and lacks some. Of roughly 250,000 clones detected, 87% appear once; the ten largest clones hold around 6%. The sample was PBMCs or T cells enriched from blood (not recorded which). Every receptor here comes from a woman younger than 45 with acute COVID-19.

The genes are TRBV5-1 and TRBJ1-4, with a weak D call TRBD1 (5 bases). The germline gives CDR1 SGHRS, CDR2 YFSETQ. The CDR3 covers 15 residues. Trimming took off 1 base at V and 4 bases at J, with 11 bases between the two ends. CDR3 DNA: TGCGCCAGCAGCTTGTGGGCAGGGCTTAATGAAAAACTGTTTTTT. This encodes CASSLWAGLNEKLFF.

The chain joins TRBV7-2 to TRBJ2-5; no firm D call. Per the germline V gene, CDR1 is SGHTA and CDR2 is FQGNSA. This CDR3 contains 15 residues. V was shortened by 1 base and J by 6 bases, with 15 bases between the two germline ends. This CDR3 reads CASSLVGSPAKTQYF. CDR3 nucleotides: TGTGCCAGCAGCTTAGTGGGTTCCCCAGCGAAGACCCAGTACTTC.

This chain joins TRBV29-1 and TRBJ1-2, with D possibly being TRBD1 (5 bases). V lost 5 bases and J 8 bases, leaving 21 bases between the germline ends. The germline CDR1 and CDR2 sequences are SQVTM and ANQGSEA. The CDR3 length is 14 residues. CDR3 coding DNA: TGCAGCGTTAATCTCCGGGGGACTTTTGAGGGCTACACCTTC. The encoded protein is CSVNLRGTFEGYTF.

This CDR3 reads CAYPKLRRMLHEQYF. DNA for the CDR3: TGTGCCTACCCTAAACTAAGGCGGATGCTGCACGAGCAGTACTTC. The V call is TRBV30, the J call TRBJ2-7; D gene unclear. This CDR3 is 15 amino acids long. V was shortened by 7 bases and J by 5 bases, with 24 bases between the two germline ends. Germline V gene lookup returns CDR1 GTSNPN and CDR2 SVGIG (reference sequence).

The chain employs TRBV7-8 and TRBJ2-1, with TRBD2 matching 9 bases. The CDR3 sequence is 15 residues long. Germline trimming cut 2 bases from V and 2 bases from J; bases unmatched to any gene: 1. CDR1 is SGHVS, CDR2 FQNEAQ, per germline. CDR3 region: CASSLRLAAYNEQFF. The CDR3 nucleotides read TGTGCCAGCAGCTTACGACTAGCGGCCTACAATGAGCAGTTCTTC.

This chain links TRBV28 with TRBJ1-2, with D tentatively TRBD1 (6 bases). The CDR3 loop spans 14 amino acids. Germline CDR1 MDHEN, CDR2 SYDVKM. V shed 5 bases and J shed 6 bases, with 16 bases lying between them. The chain's CDR3 is CASSSRSGVNGYTF. CDR3 DNA: TGTGCCAGCAGTAGTAGGTCAGGGGTAAATGGCTACACCTTC.

The chain uses TRBV27 and TRBJ1-5; 7 bases align to TRBD1. This CDR3 has 12 residues. Germline lookup yields CDR1 MNHEY and CDR2 SMNVEV (reference sequence). The J segment lost 4 bases and the V segment lost 6 bases, leaving 0 bases of the junction unmatched. This chain's CDR3 is CASRQGNQPQHF. DNA of the CDR3: TGTGCCAGCAGACAGGGGAATCAGCCCCAGCATTTT.

The V gene is TRBV5-6, the J gene TRBJ2-5; possibly TRBD1 for D (6 bases). V gave up 4 bases and J gave up 2 bases, with 9 bases separating them. The germline V gene has CDR1 SGHDT and CDR2 YYEEEE. The CDR3 is 13 residues long. For the CDR3, the DNA is TGTGCCAGCAGCGCCCAGGGGCAAGAGACCCAGTACTTC. Translation gives CASSAQGQETQYF.

This clone was recorded only once. The V gene is TRBV7-9, the J gene TRBJ1-5, with D perhaps matching TRBD1 (5 bases). V was shortened by 4 bases and J by 6 bases, with 10 bases between the two germline ends. This CDR3 has 13 amino acids. Germline V CDR1 and CDR2: SEHNR, FQNEAQ (reference sequence). The CDR3 DNA follows: TGTGCCAGCAGCTCCCAAGGGGTTCAGCCCCAGCATTTT. Residues: CASSSQGVQPQHF.

The chain is built from TRBV15 and TRBJ1-5; possibly TRBD1 for D (5 bases). Germline CDR1 is LNHNV and CDR2 is YYDKDF (reference sequence). V was clipped by 4 bases and J by 7 bases, with 20 bases between them. The CDR3 has 16 residues. CDR3 sequence reads: CATSKRGGGFKQPQHF. CDR3 nucleotide sequence: TGTGCCACCAGCAAGAGGGGCGGGGGGTTTAAACAGCCCCAGCATTTT.

This clone was observed a single time. The CDR3, as DNA: TGTGCCAGCACCCGGGGGGACTATGGCTACACCTTC. Amino acids: CASTRGDYGYTF. V usage is TRBV7-9 and J usage is TRBJ1-2; D is perhaps TRBD1 (5 bases). Per germline, CDR1 SEHNR and CDR2 FQNEAQ (reference sequence). The CDR3 sequence is 12 residues long. Between the trimmed V and J ends, which lost 7 bases and 3 bases, there was a span of 9 bases.

The rearrangement joins TRBV7-8 to TRBJ2-7; TRBD1 matches at 11 bases. The CDR3 extends over 15 amino acids. Germline CDR1 is SGHVS and CDR2 is FQNEAQ. Trimming took 6 bases from V and 4 from J; bases not matched to a gene: 8. CDR3 sequence reads: CASRLTGTGGYEQYF. The CDR3 coding sequence is TGTGCCAGCAGACTAACCGGGACAGGGGGGTACGAGCAGTACTTC.

This chain uses TRBV2 with TRBJ1-6, with TRBD1 matching 9 bases. The CDR3 sequence is 16 residues long. CDR1 and CDR2 (germline): SNHLY, FYNNEI. J gave up 4 bases and V 6 bases, and 7 bases lay outside the gene matches. CDR3 amino acids: CASRQGTGRYNSPLHF. The CDR3 DNA sequence: TGTGCCAGCAGACAAGGGACAGGGAGATATAATTCACCCCTCCACTTT.

This clone was seen just once. Here the CDR3 DNA reads TGTGCCAGCAAGACAGGAGATTCACCCCTCCACTTT. It yields the protein CASKTGDSPLHF. V gene TRBV2 combines with J gene TRBJ1-6; a weak D match, TRBD1 (6 bases). CDR3 size: 12 residues. Trimming removed 7 bases at V and 8 bases at J, with 9 bases between. Germline V gene lookup returns CDR1 SNHLY and CDR2 FYNNEI.

A single count supports this clone. The V gene is TRBV2, the J gene TRBJ2-2; D call uncertain. Germline CDR1 SNHLY, CDR2 FYNNEI. CDR3 size: 14 residues. With 6 bases removed from V and 2 bases from J, the gap between germline ends came to 10 bases. In nucleotides, the CDR3 is TGTGCCAGCAGGCCAGATTATAACACCGGGGAGCTGTTTTTT. Amino acids: CASRPDYNTGELFF.

V and J are TRBV12-2 and TRBJ1-1; TRBD1, the table's D call, lacks a check against the DNA. TRBV12-2 is labeled a pseudogene. This CDR3 region has 18 residues. CDR3 residues: CASRREDRGLAMNTEAFF. Here the CDR3 DNA reads TGTGCAAGTCGCCGTGAGGACAGGGGCCTTGCTATGAACACTGAAGCTTTCTTT.

About this clone: This specimen includes other DNA sequences encoding the same CDR3. This chain uses TRBV3-1 (or the pseudogene TRBV3-2) with TRBJ1-1; D may be TRBD1 (6 bases). The CDR3 is 14 residues long. V gave up 4 bases and J gave up 0 bases, with 9 bases separating them. Looked up from germline, CDR1 is LGHDT and CDR2 is YNNKEL (reference sequence). The CDR3 DNA sequence: TGTGCCAGCAGCCTCGGACAGATGAACACTGAAGCTTTCTTT. This translates into CASSLGQMNTEAFF.

The chain carries TRBV9 and TRBJ2-1; the match to TRBD2 covers 12 bases. Germline CDR1 SGDLS, CDR2 YYNGEE. The CDR3 spans 17 residues. Trimming removed 4 bases from V and 3 bases from J; junction bases left unmatched: 8. The CDR3 nucleotides read TGTGCCAGCAGCCCACGGACTAGCGGGACTGGCTACAATGAGCAGTTCTTC. Encoded protein: CASSPRTSGTGYNEQFF.

This chain uses TRBV3-1 (or the pseudogene TRBV3-2) with TRBJ2-7; TRBD2 matches at 8 bases. Germline trimming cut 4 bases from V and 1 base from J; bases unmatched to any gene: 15. Per the germline V gene, CDR1 is LGHDT and CDR2 is YNNKEL (reference sequence). The CDR3 extends over 18 amino acids. This CDR3 reads CASSRSPGLGAGSYEQYF. CDR3 nucleotides: TGTGCCAGCAGCCGAAGCCCGGGACTAGGGGCCGGGTCCTACGAGCAGTACTTC.

This chain connects TRBV2 to TRBJ2-6; 7 bases match TRBD1. Unmatched junction bases numbered 10, after V lost 6 bases and J lost 8 bases. CDR3 length equals 15 residues. The germline V gene has CDR1 SNHLY and CDR2 FYNNEI. This CDR3 is CASSQTGLGPNVLTF. The CDR3 DNA reads as TGTGCCAGCAGCCAGACAGGGCTGGGGCCCAACGTCCTGACTTTC.

J is TRBJ1-1 and V is TRBV6-5, with 11 bases that match TRBD1. CDR1 is MNHEY and CDR2 is SVGAGI in the germline V gene. V trimming: 6 bases; J trimming: 1 base; junction bases outside the gene matches: 4. The CDR3 extends over 15 amino acids. CDR3 region: CASSTGTGGNTEAFF. The CDR3, as DNA: TGTGCCAGCAGCACCGGGACAGGGGGGAACACTGAAGCTTTCTTT.

The rearrangement links TRBV7-9 to TRBJ1-6; D gene unclear. This CDR3 comprises 16 residues. Per the germline V gene, CDR1 is SEHNR and CDR2 is FQNEAQ (reference sequence). Deletions cut 0 bases from V and 1 base from J, with 7 bases between. For the CDR3, the DNA is TGTGCCAGCAGCTTAGCGAGGGTTTCCTATAATTCACCCCTCCACTTT. As protein: CASSLARVSYNSPLHF.

This clone has just a few counts. This chain connects TRBV14 to TRBJ1-6, with D tentatively TRBD1 (5 bases). The V end was cut by 2 bases, the J end by 7 bases, with 12 bases between. Germline CDR1 reads SGHDN; CDR2 reads FVKESK. The CDR3 extends over 15 amino acids. CDR3 nucleotides: TGTGCCAGCAGCCAAATAGGGGCTGGCAATTCACCCCTCCACTTT. It yields the protein CASSQIGAGNSPLHF.